Each of the 12 T cell receptor beta chains below was sequenced from the same sample in a study of CD8 T cells in ankylosing spondylitis. Study results and caveats: What seemed typical of ankylosing spondylitis blood was a TCR beta motif built from several highly homologous variants.

TCRdb re-called the 5' RACE reads with MiXCR, one entry per CDR3 protein. Altogether 700,000 to 1,000,000 distinct CDR3 sequences are present, roughly 10% being singletons, with the ten largest covering 0.51%. Their recognized antigens are unknown. Sequencing was carried out using blood, either unsorted or a sorted T cell fraction (not recorded which). All receptors derive from a male donor with ankylosing spondylitis.

The genes are TRBV5-1 and TRBJ2-2, with 7 bases identical to TRBD2. Per germline, CDR1 SGHRS and CDR2 YFSETQ. After removal of 3 bases from V and 0 bases from J, the junction contained 5 bases not matched to a gene. The length of the CDR3 is 16 residues. The CDR3: CASSSAGRPNTGELFF. DNA for the CDR3: TGCGCCAGCAGCTCAGCGGGACGCCCGAACACCGGGGAGCTGTTTTTT.

This clonotype has a handful of counts. V is TRBV11-2 and J is TRBJ1-2, with D hard to call. The CDR3 is made up of 15 amino acids. Germline CDR1 reads SGHAT; CDR2 reads FQNNGV. Trimming shortened V by 4 bases and J by 0 bases, and 12 bases separated the two germline ends. The CDR3 loop reads CASSSLRGTNYGYTF. The CDR3 DNA reads as TGTGCCAGCAGCTCCCTCCGCGGGACTAACTATGGCTACACCTTC.

This clonotype has at least ten counts. J is TRBJ1-6 and V is TRBV20-1, with 9 bases matching TRBD1. Germline values: CDR1 DFQATT, CDR2 SNEGSKA (reference sequence). This CDR3 region has 14 residues. With 1 base clipped from V and 5 bases from J, the junction kept 0 bases outside the gene matches. CDR3 DNA: TGCAGTGCTAGAGGGGACAGGGATAATTCACCCCTCCACTTT. It is translated as CSARGDRDNSPLHF.

The chain employs TRBV20-1 and TRBJ2-5, with D uncertain. With 2 bases removed from V and 2 bases from J, the gap between germline ends came to 12 bases. Germline V gene data show CDR1 as DFQATT and CDR2 as SNEGSKA (reference sequence). The CDR3 loop spans 14 amino acids. CDR3 in DNA: TGCAGTGCTAGATTGGCCAGGTTGCAAGAGACCCAGTACTTC. Residues: CSARLARLQETQYF.

This clonotype was counted many times. The rearrangement links TRBV20-1 to TRBJ2-7; TRBD1 agrees at 10 bases. CDR3 length: 16 residues. V lost 3 bases to trimming and J lost 3 bases; unmatched junction nucleotides: 11. The germline CDR1 and CDR2 sequences are DFQATT and SNEGSKA (reference sequence). Here the CDR3 DNA reads TGCAGTGCTAGCCGGGACAGGGGCCTTGTTTACTACGAGCAGTACTTC. This codes for CSASRDRGLVYYEQYF.

As for this clonotype: A much larger clone lies a single base off, so this may be a read error. The CDR3 sequence is CASKNSGANVLTF. CDR3 DNA: TGTGCCAGCAAGAACTCTGGGGCCAACGTCCTGACTTTC. The gene calls are TRBV2 and TRBJ2-6; no clear D. The CDR3 consists of 13 residues. The germline V gene encodes CDR1 SNHLY and CDR2 FYNNEI. V was trimmed by 7 bases and J by 0 bases, leaving 4 bases between them.

The rearrangement joins TRBV12-3 or TRBV12-4 to TRBJ2-7; a weak D match, TRBD2 (5 bases). The CDR3 is 16 amino acids. Trimming removed 4 bases at V and 4 bases at J, with 20 bases between. For the CDR3, the DNA is TGTGCCAGCAGTTCATTAAGGTCAGGAGGTAGATACGAGCAGTACTTC. Translated, it gives CASSSLRSGGRYEQYF.

This clonotype has at least ten counts. V gene TRBV7-6 combines with J gene TRBJ2-1; 10 bases line up with TRBD2. The CDR3 extends over 17 amino acids. With 4 bases clipped from V and 4 bases from J, the junction kept 10 bases outside the gene matches. The germline CDR1 and CDR2 sequences are SGHVS and FNYEAQ. Written as DNA, the CDR3 is TGTGCCAGCAGCTCCCGTAGGACTAGCGGTCGATACAATGAGCAGTTCTTC. Translating gives CASSSRRTSGRYNEQFF.

Comments on this clonotype: Since a much larger clone is just one base distant, this may be a read error. The V call is TRBV20-1, the J call TRBJ2-5, with D hard to call. CDR3 size: 12 residues. Germline CDR1 and CDR2: DFQATT and SNEGSKA (reference sequence). In nucleotides, the CDR3 is TGCAGTGGTCTGGGGAAGCAAGAGACCCGGTACTTC. It is translated as CSGLGKQETRYF.

There are a few counts of this clonotype. V and J are TRBV5-1 and TRBJ2-2; D uncertain. CDR3 length: 14 residues. The V gene lost 0 bases and the J gene lost 4 bases, with 7 bases spanning the gap. Per germline, CDR1 SGHRS and CDR2 YFSETQ. CDR3 DNA: TGCGCCAGCAGCTTGGTGCCGTTCACCGGGGAGCTGTTTTTT. This sequence encodes CASSLVPFTGELFF.

V and J are TRBV20-1 and TRBJ1-2; 8 bases line up with TRBD1. This CDR3 region has 13 residues. Germline V CDR1 and CDR2: DFQATT, SNEGSKA (reference sequence). Germline trimming cut 2 bases from V and 7 bases from J; bases unmatched to any gene: 6. Here the CDR3 reads CSARQGATSGYTF. CDR3 bases: TGCAGTGCTAGACAGGGGGCTACTAGTGGCTACACCTTC.

This chain connects TRBV7-2 to TRBJ2-7; 11 nucleotides align to TRBD2. CDR3 length: 16 amino acids. Trimming at V came to 3 bases and at J to 2 bases, leaving 6 bases not matched to a gene. Looked up from germline, CDR1 is SGHTA and CDR2 is FQGNSA. The CDR3 DNA reads as TGTGCCAGCAGCTTTCCGGGACTAGCGGTTACCTACGAGCAGTACTTC. Protein: CASSFPGLAVTYEQYF.